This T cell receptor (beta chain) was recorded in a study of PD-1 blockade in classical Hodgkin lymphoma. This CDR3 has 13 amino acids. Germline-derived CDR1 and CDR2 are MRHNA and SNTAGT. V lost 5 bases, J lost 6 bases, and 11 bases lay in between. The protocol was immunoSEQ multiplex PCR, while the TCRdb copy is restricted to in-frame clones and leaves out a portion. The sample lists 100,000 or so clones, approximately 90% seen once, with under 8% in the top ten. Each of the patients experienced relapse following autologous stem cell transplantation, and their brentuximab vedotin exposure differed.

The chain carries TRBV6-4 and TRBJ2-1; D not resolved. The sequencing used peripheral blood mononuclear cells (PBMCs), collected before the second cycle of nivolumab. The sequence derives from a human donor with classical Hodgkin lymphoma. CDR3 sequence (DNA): TGTGCCAGCAGTTCAAGGCATCCCAATGAGCAGTTCTTC. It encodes CASSSRHPNEQFF.